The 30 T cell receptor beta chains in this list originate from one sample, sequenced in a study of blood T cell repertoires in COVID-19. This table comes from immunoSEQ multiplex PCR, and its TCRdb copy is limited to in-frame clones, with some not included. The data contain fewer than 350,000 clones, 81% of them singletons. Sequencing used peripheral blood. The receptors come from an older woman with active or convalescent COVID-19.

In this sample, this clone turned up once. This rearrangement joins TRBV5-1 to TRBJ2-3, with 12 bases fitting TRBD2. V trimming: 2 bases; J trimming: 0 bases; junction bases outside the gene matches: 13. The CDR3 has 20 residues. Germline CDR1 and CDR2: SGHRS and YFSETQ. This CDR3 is CASSLPSGGASIASTDTQYF. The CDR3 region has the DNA TGCGCCAGCAGCTTACCTAGCGGGGGGGCTAGTATTGCTAGCACAGATACGCAGTATTTT.

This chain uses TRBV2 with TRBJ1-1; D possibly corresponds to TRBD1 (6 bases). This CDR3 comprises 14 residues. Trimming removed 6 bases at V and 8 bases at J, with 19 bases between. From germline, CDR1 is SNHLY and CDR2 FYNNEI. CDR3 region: CASSATGTSIEAFF. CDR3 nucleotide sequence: TGTGCCAGCAGCGCAACCGGGACAAGTATCGAAGCTTTCTTT.

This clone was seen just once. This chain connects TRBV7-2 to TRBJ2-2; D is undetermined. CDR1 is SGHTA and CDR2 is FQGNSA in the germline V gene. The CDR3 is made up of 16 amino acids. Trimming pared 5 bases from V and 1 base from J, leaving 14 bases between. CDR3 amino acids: CASSPPHLMNTGELFF. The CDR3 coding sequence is TGTGCCAGCAGCCCCCCCCATCTAATGAACACCGGGGAGCTGTTTTTT.

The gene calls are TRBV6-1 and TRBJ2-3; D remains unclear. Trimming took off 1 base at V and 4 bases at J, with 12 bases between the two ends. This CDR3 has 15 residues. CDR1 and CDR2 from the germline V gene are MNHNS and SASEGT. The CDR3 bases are TGTGCCAGCAGTGAAGGCCCGATCCGGGCAGATACGCAGTATTTT. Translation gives CASSEGPIRADTQYF.

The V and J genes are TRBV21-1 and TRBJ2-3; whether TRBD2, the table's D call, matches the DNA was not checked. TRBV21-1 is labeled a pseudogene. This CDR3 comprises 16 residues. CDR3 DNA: TGTGCCAGCAGCCGGATCGGACTACCCAGCACAGATACGCAGTATTTT. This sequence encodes CASSRIGLPSTDTQYF.

CDR3 DNA sequence: TGCGCCAGCAGCCGCGGGGGGTACACTTCTGGAAACACCATATATTTT. Amino acid sequence: CASSRGGYTSGNTIYF. V usage is TRBV5-1 and J usage is TRBJ1-3, with a possible D match to TRBD1 (5 bases). V was clipped by 4 bases and J by 1 base, with 15 bases between them. The CDR3 runs to 16 residues. The germline CDR1 and CDR2 sequences are SGHRS and YFSETQ.

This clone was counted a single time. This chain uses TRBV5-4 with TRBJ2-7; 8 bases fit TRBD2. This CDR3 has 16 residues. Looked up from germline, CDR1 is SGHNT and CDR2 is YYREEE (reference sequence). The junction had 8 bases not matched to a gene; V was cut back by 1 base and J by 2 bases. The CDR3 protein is CASSLRERGPTYEQYF. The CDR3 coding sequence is TGTGCCAGCAGCTTGAGGGAGCGGGGGCCAACCTACGAGCAGTACTTC.

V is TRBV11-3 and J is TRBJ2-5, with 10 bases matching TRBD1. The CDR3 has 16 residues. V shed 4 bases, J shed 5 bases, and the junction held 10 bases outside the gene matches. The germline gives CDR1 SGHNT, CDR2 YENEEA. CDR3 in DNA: TGTGCCAGCAGCTCCCCTCGGGACAGGGGAGGGGAGACCCAGTACTTC. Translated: CASSSPRDRGGETQYF.

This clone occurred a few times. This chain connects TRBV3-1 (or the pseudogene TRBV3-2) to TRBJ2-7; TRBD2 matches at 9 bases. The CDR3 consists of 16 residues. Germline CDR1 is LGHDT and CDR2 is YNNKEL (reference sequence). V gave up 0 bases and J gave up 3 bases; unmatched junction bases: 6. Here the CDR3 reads CASSQDLQRGDYEQYF. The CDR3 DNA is TGTGCCAGCAGCCAAGATCTCCAGCGGGGGGACTACGAGCAGTACTTC.

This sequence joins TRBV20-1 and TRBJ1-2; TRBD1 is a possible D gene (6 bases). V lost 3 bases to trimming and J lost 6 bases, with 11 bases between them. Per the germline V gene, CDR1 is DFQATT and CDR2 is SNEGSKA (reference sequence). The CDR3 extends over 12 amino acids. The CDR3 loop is CSASPGVHGYTF. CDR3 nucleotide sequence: TGCAGTGCTAGTCCAGGGGTACATGGCTACACCTTC.

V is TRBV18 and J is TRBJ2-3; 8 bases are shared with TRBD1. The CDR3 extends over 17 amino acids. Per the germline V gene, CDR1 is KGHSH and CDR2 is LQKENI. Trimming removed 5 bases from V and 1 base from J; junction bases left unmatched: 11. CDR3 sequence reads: CASSSSQTGAGTDTQYF. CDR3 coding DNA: TGTGCCAGCTCATCCTCACAGACAGGGGCGGGCACAGATACGCAGTATTTT.

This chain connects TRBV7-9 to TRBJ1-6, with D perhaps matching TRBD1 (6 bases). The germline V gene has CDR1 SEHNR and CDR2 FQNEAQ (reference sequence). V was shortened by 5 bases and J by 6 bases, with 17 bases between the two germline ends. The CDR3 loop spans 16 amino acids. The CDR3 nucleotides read TGTGCCAGCAGCCACAGGCCCACAGGGCTTAATTCACCCCTCCACTTT. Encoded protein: CASSHRPTGLNSPLHF.

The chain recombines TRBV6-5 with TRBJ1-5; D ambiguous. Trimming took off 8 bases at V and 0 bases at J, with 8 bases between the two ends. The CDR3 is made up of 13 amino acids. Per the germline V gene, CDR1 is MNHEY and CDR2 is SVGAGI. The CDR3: CASADYSNQPQHF. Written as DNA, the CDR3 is TGTGCCAGCGCAGACTATAGCAATCAGCCCCAGCATTTT.

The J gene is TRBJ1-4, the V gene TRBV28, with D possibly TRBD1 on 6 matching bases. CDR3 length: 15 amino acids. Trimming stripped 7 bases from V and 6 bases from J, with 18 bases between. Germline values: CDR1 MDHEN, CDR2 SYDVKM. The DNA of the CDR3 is TGTGCCAGCAAGATCGGACAGCTGAAACATGAAAAACTGTTTTTT. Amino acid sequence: CASKIGQLKHEKLFF.

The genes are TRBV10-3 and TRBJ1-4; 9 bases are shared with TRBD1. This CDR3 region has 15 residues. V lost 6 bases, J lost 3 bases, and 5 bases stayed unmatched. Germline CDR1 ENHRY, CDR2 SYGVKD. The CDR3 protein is CAISRTGASNEKLFF. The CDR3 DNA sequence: TGTGCCATCAGCCGGACAGGGGCCTCTAATGAAAAACTGTTTTTT.

CDR3 protein: CASSSGQGRGEAFF. The CDR3 nucleotides are TGTGCCAGCAGTTCCGGACAGGGACGTGGAGAAGCTTTCTTT. The chain recombines TRBV6-5 with TRBJ1-1, with TRBD1 identical over 8 bases. Germline V lookup: CDR1 MNHEY, CDR2 SVGAGI. The ends lost 4 bases at V and 8 bases at J; junction bases unmatched: 9. This CDR3 has 14 residues.

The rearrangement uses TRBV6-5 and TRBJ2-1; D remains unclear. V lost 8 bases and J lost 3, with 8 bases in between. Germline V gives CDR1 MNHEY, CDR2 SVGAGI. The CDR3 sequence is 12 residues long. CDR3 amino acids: CASGPLYNEQFF. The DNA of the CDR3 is TGTGCCAGCGGCCCCCTCTACAATGAGCAGTTCTTC.

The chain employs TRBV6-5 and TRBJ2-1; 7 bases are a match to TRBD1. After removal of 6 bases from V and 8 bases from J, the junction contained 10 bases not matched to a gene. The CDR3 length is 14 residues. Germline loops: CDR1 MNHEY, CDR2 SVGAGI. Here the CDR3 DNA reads TGTGCCAGCAGCATACAGGGGTCTGGAGATGAGCAGTTCTTC. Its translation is CASSIQGSGDEQFF.

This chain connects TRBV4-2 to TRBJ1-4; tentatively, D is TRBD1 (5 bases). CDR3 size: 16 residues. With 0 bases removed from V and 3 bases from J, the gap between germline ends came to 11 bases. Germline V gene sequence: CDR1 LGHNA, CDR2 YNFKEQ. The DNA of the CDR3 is TGTGCCAGCAGCCAAGAAATAGGGGTGGCTAATGAAAAACTGTTTTTT. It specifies CASSQEIGVANEKLFF.

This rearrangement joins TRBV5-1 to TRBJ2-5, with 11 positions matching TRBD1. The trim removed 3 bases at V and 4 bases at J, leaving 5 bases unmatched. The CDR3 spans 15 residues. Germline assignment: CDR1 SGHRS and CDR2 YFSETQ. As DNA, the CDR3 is TGCGCCAGCAGCTGGGGACAGGGGGTTGGAGAGACCCAGTACTTC. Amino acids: CASSWGQGVGETQYF.

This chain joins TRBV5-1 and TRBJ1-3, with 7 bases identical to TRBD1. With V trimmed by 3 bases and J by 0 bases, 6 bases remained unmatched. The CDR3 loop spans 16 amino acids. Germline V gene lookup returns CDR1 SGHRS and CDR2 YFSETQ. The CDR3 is CASSSGQFSSGNTIYF. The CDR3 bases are TGCGCCAGCAGCTCGGGACAGTTTAGCTCTGGAAACACCATATATTTT.

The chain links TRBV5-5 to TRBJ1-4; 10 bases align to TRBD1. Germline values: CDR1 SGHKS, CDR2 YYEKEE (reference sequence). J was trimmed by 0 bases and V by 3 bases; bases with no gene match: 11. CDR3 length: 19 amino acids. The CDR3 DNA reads TGTGCCAGCAGCTCCACCATGGGACAGGGGTTTACAACTAATGAAAAACTGTTTTTT. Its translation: CASSSTMGQGFTTNEKLFF.

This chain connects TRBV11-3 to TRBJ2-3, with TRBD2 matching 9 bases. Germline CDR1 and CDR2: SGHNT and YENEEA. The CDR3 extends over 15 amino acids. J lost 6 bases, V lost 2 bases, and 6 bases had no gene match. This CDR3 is CASSLRRGGLDTQYF. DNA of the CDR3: TGTGCCAGCAGCTTAAGGCGGGGGGGCCTGGATACGCAGTATTTT.

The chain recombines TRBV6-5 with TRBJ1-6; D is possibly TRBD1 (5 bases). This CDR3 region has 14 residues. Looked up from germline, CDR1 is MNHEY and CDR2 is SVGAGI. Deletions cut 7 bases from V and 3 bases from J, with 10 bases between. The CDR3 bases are TGTGCCAGCAACCGAGACAGCTATAATTCACCCCTCCACTTT. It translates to CASNRDSYNSPLHF.

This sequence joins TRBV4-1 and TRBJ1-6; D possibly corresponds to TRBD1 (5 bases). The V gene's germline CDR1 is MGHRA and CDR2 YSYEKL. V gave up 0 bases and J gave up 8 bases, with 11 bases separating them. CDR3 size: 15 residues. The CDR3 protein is CASSQDRGVDSPLHF. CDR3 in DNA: TGCGCCAGCAGCCAAGATCGGGGGGTTGATTCACCCCTCCACTTT.

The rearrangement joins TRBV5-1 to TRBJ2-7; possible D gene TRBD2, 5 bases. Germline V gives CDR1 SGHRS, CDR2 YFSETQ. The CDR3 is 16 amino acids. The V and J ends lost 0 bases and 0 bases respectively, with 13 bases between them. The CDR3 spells CASSLDPDWNSYEQYF. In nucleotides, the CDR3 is TGCGCCAGCAGCTTGGACCCGGACTGGAACTCCTACGAGCAGTACTTC. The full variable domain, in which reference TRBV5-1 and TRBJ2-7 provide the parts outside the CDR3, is KAGVTQTPRYLIKTRGQQVTLSCSPISGHRSVSWYQQTPGQGLQFLFEYFSETQRNKGNFPGRFSGRQFSNSRSEMNVSTLELGDSALYLCASSLDPDWNSYEQYFGPGTRLTVT.

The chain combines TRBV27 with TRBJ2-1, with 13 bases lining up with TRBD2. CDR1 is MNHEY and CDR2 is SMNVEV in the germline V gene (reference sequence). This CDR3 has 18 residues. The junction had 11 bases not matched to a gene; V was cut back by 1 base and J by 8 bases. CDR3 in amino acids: CASSLFPILAGGPHEQFF. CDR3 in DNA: TGTGCCAGCAGTTTATTCCCCATACTAGCGGGGGGGCCGCATGAGCAGTTCTTC.

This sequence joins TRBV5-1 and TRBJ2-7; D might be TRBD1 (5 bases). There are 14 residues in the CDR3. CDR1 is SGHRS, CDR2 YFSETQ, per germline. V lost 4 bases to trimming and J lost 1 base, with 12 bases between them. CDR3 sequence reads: CASSGTRASYEQYF. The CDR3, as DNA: TGCGCCAGCAGCGGCACCAGGGCTTCCTACGAGCAGTACTTC.

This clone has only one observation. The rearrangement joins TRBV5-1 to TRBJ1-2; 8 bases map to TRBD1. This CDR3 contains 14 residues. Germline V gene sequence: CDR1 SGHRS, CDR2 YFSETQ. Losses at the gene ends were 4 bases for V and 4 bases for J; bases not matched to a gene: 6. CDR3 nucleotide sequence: TGCGCCAGCAGCGTCGACAGGGGAACCTATGGCTACACCTTC. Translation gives CASSVDRGTYGYTF.

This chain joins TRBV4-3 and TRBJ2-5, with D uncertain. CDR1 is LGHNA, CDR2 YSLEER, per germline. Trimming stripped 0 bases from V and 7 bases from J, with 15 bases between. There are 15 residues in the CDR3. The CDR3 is CASSQDYNSGGTQYF. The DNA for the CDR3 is TGCGCCAGCAGCCAAGACTACAATAGTGGCGGGACCCAGTACTTC.